The T cell receptor beta chain under discussion was sequenced for a study of cytomegalovirus exposure and HLA in healthy donors. Across the whole study: Among roughly 180 million T cells, an earlier analysis found roughly 110 million unique TCR beta sequences.

Study results and caveats: Rarity held for most TCR sequences, but there were some public TCRs that occurred in many donors. Available immune exposure information covered CMV serostatus only.

Researchers ran the PCR with 60 Vbeta and 13 Jbeta primers. The method was immunoSEQ multiplex PCR; TCRdb's version includes in-frame clones alone and lacks a portion of them. The data show some 170,000 clones, approximately 78% seen once. These donors counted as nominally healthy when sampled, but unrecorded immune exposures were likely. The CDR3 is made up of 12 amino acids. Germline V gene data show CDR1 as MNHNY and CDR2 as SVGAGI (reference sequence). The ends lost 6 bases at V and 7 bases at J; junction bases unmatched: 4. Details on this clone: Its specificity is not known.

This clonotype originated in a human donor in good health. The chain links TRBV6-6 to TRBJ1-1; TRBD1 aligns across 8 bases. The sequenced sample consisted of PBMCs. The CDR3: CASSPDRGEAFF. CDR3 bases: TGTGCCAGCAGCCCCGACAGGGGTGAAGCTTTCTTT.